This T cell receptor (beta chain) was found in a study of T cells in Graves' hyperthyroidism and ophthalmopathy. Study context: Before any treatment, at initial diagnosis, peripheral blood was collected.

The CDR3 is 15 residues long. Germline loops: CDR1 SNHLY, CDR2 FYNNEI. Trimming removed 6 bases from V and 3 bases from J; junction bases left unmatched: 4. RNA transcripts yielded amplified TCR beta CDR3 regions. A first-round RT-PCR of the TCR CDR3 used the HTBI primer set. TCRdb used MiXCR to reprocess the multiplex PCR reads, holding one entry per CDR3 protein. The profile covers hundreds of thousands of distinct CDR3 sequences, with 25% to 30% appearing a single time and approximately 25% taken by the ten largest. Sequencing was carried out using blood. V and J are TRBV2 and TRBJ1-5; 11 bases match TRBD1. This clonotype originated in a man aged 35 to 55 with Graves' hyperthyroidism that later progressed to Graves' ophthalmopathy. The CDR3 sequence is CASRKGQGVNQPQHF. CDR3 nucleotides: TGTGCCAGCAGGAAGGGACAGGGGGTCAATCAGCCCCAGCATTTT.